These T cell receptor beta chains were read from a single sample in a study of blood T cell repertoires in COVID-19. TCRdb's table, derived via immunoSEQ multiplex PCR, lists solely in-frame clones and lacks some. The sample includes roughly 260,000 clones, about 88% of them seen just once. Sequencing was carried out using peripheral blood. The receptors come from a man aged 55 to 70 who had recovered from COVID-19. Each CDR3 is given with its conserved first and last residue. A D gene is named only where the DNA matches it firmly. The size of a clone is reported for some rows only, either as once, few or many, or as a class for expanded clones.

j_call,v_call,d_call,clone_size,cdr3_aa,cdr3_nt
TRBJ2-5,TRBV25-1,TRBD1,.,CASRGGPQKDRASKTQYF,TGTGCCAGCAGGGGGGGCCCACAAAAGGACAGGGCTTCTAAGACCCAGTACTTC
TRBJ1-6,TRBV4-2,TRBD1,.,CASSQGQGASNSPLHF,TGTGCCAGCAGCCAAGGACAGGGGGCCAGTAATTCACCCCTCCACTTT
TRBJ1-5,TRBV7-3,.,.,CASSLTARSPQHF,TGTGCCAGCAGCTTAACCGCCCGGTCCCCCCAGCATTTT
TRBJ2-1,TRBV5-1,TRBD2,.,CASGGISGTAYNEQFF,TGCGCCAGCGGGGGGATCAGCGGGACCGCCTACAATGAGCAGTTCTTC
TRBJ1-5,TRBV2,.,.,CASSERRGQPQHF,TGTGCCAGCAGTGAACGTAGAGGGCAGCCCCAGCATTTT
TRBJ1-5,TRBV7-9,.,few,CASSLDRAQPQHF,TGTGCCAGCAGCTTAGACAGGGCTCAGCCCCAGCATTTT
TRBJ1-1,TRBV15,.,.,CATSRDVGRAFF,TGTGCCACCAGCAGAGATGTAGGGAGAGCTTTCTTT
TRBJ2-5,TRBV5-1,TRBD1,.,CASSLGPGQGPWTQYF,TGCGCCAGCAGCTTGGGGCCGGGACAGGGCCCATGGACCCAGTACTTC
TRBJ2-1,TRBV6-2/TRBV6-3,TRBD2,few,CASSRELARNEQFF,TGTGCCAGCAGTCGAGAACTAGCGCGGAATGAGCAGTTCTTC
TRBJ1-5,TRBV30,.,.,CAWSDPRISVHQPQHF,TGTGCCTGGAGTGATCCCAGGATCTCAGTACACCAGCCCCAGCATTTT
TRBJ2-5,TRBV7-3,TRBD2,.,CASSLNAGGPKETQYF,TGTGCCAGCAGCTTAAACGCGGGGGGGCCCAAGGAGACCCAGTACTTC
TRBJ1-3,TRBV7-9,.,few,CASSSREAGSGNTIYF,TGTGCCAGCAGCTCGCGGGAGGCAGGGAGTGGAAACACCATATATTTT
TRBJ2-5,TRBV6-4,TRBD2,.,CASSDSGLALSETQYF,TGTGCCAGCAGTGACTCAGGACTAGCCCTTTCCGAGACCCAGTACTTC
TRBJ1-2,TRBV7-8,.,once,CASSLRGNRPDGYTF,TGTGCCAGCAGCTTAAGGGGGAACAGACCGGATGGCTACACCTTC
TRBJ1-5,TRBV5-1,TRBD1,.,CASSLGLDRGENQPQHF,TGCGCCAGCAGCCTAGGCCTAGACAGGGGGGAAAATCAGCCCCAGCATTTT
TRBJ1-6,TRBV6-2/TRBV6-3,TRBD1,.,CASSRDRGRAQFRDSPLHF,TGTGCCAGCAGCCGAGACAGGGGACGCGCCCAATTTCGGGATTCACCCCTCCACTTT
TRBJ1-2,TRBV5-4,TRBD1,.,CASSKIGQGIGYGYTF,TGTGCCAGCAGCAAGATAGGACAGGGGATCGGCTATGGCTACACCTTC
TRBJ1-6,TRBV6-5,.,.,CASCIVHSPLHF,TGTGCCAGCTGCATAGTTCATTCACCCCTCCACTTT
TRBJ1-2,TRBV19,.,.,CASRLQDRRGYTF,TGTGCCAGTAGATTACAGGACCGACGAGGCTACACCTTC
TRBJ1-1,TRBV9,.,.,CASSPAGGTEAFF,TGTGCCAGCAGCCCCGCCGGGGGCACTGAAGCTTTCTTT
TRBJ1-6,TRBV18,.,.,CASSPPRAGNSPLHF,TGTGCCAGCTCACCACCGAGGGCAGGTAACTCACCCCTCCACTTT
TRBJ2-7,TRBV4-2,TRBD2,.,CASSQTLAFRFEEQYF,TGTGCCAGCAGCCAAACACTAGCGTTCCGCTTTGAGGAGCAGTACTTC
TRBJ2-3,TRBV19,TRBD2,.,CASKMGGGRTDTQYF,TGTGCCAGTAAAATGGGCGGGGGGCGCACAGATACGCAGTATTTT
TRBJ2-7,TRBV5-1,.,once,CASSPGQYSYEQYF,TGCGCCAGCAGCCCTGGACAGTACTCCTACGAGCAGTACTTC
TRBJ2-1,TRBV5-1,.,.,CASSRDLAGVNEQFF,TGCGCCAGCAGCCGCGACCTAGCAGGAGTGAATGAGCAGTTCTTC
TRBJ2-2,TRBV7-3,.,.,CASSLSGRTAGELFF,TGTGCCAGCAGCCTCTCAGGGCGAACGGCCGGGGAGCTGTTTTTT